These 26 T cell receptor beta chains were sequenced from one sample in a study of blood T cell repertoires in COVID-19. The repertoire was sequenced with immunoSEQ multiplex PCR; TCRdb's copy has only in-frame clones and lacks some. The sample lists approximately 280,000 clones, about 81% occurring once. Sequenced material: peripheral blood. The receptors stem from a human donor with COVID-19, enrolled during active disease. The donor label of this sample is uncertain.

This clone was seen a handful of times. This chain links TRBV7-8 with TRBJ1-4; TRBD1 is a possible D gene (6 bases). The germline gives CDR1 SGHVS, CDR2 FQNEAQ. Trimming cost V 3 bases and J 6 bases, with 17 bases left between them. There are 16 residues in the CDR3. This CDR3 reads CASSFSAAGGYEKLFF. Here the CDR3 DNA reads TGTGCCAGCAGCTTTTCCGCGGCGGGGGGCTATGAAAAACTGTTTTTT.

For the CDR3, the DNA is TGTGCCAGCAGTTTATTTCTGCGCGGGAGGGGCTCCTACAATGAGCAGTTCTTC. Protein: CASSLFLRGRGSYNEQFF. The V and J genes are TRBV27 and TRBJ2-1; the match to TRBD2 covers 9 bases. The CDR3 is 18 residues long. Germline values: CDR1 MNHEY, CDR2 SMNVEV (reference sequence). The ends lost 1 base at V and 0 bases at J; junction bases unmatched: 7.

The rearrangement links TRBV5-1 to TRBJ2-5; tentatively, D is TRBD2 (6 bases). The V and J ends lost 5 bases and 3 bases respectively, with 17 bases between them. Germline V gives CDR1 SGHRS, CDR2 YFSETQ. The CDR3 has 15 residues. CDR3 sequence (DNA): TGCGCCAGCAGGACTAGGGGCCGGAACGAAGAGACCCAGTACTTC. Translated, it gives CASRTRGRNEETQYF.

This chain joins TRBV28 and TRBJ2-7; possibly TRBD1 for D (6 bases). This CDR3 has 13 residues. CDR1 is MDHEN and CDR2 is SYDVKM in the germline V gene. Trimming took 6 bases from V and 2 from J, leaving 11 bases between them. CDR3 sequence: CASSTGTTYEQYF. The DNA of the CDR3 is TGTGCCAGCAGCACCGGGACAACCTACGAGCAGTACTTC.

The chain joins TRBV9 to TRBJ1-1, with a tentative D call TRBD1 (5 bases). V lost 2 bases to trimming and J lost 1 base, with 12 bases between them. Germline V gene sequence: CDR1 SGDLS, CDR2 YYNGEE. This CDR3 is 15 amino acids long. CDR3 protein: CASSVSGIPNTEAFF. The CDR3 nucleotides are TGTGCCAGCAGCGTGTCAGGGATCCCGAACACTGAAGCTTTCTTT.

The CDR3 is CASSPGDEQYF. CDR3 nucleotide sequence: TGTGCCAGCTCACCAGGAGACGAGCAGTACTTC. The chain is built from TRBV18 and TRBJ2-7; D not certain. Germline values: CDR1 KGHSH, CDR2 LQKENI. V was pared by 2 bases and J by 5 bases, with 4 bases between. The CDR3 totals 11 residues.

As to this clone: Within the sample, other DNA sequences also encode this same CDR3. The chain has TRBV5-1 and TRBJ2-5; maybe TRBD1 (6 bases). The CDR3 contains 15 residues. Germline assignment: CDR1 SGHRS and CDR2 YFSETQ. Trimming removed 0 bases from V and 2 bases from J, with 11 bases in between. The CDR3 spells CASSLATTGQETQYF. Written as DNA, the CDR3 is TGCGCCAGCAGCTTGGCGACCACAGGGCAAGAGACCCAGTACTTC. Together with reference TRBV5-1 and TRBJ2-5, the CDR3 gives the full variable domain: KAGVTQTPRYLIKTRGQQVTLSCSPISGHRSVSWYQQTPGQGLQFLFEYFSETQRNKGNFPGRFSGRQFSNSRSEMNVSTLELGDSALYLCASSLATTGQETQYFGPGTRLLVL.

This clone was counted a few times. The chain links TRBV29-1 to TRBJ2-2; maybe TRBD1 (6 bases). Germline assignment: CDR1 SQVTM and CDR2 ANQGSEA. The V end was cut by 5 bases, the J end by 4 bases, with 11 bases between. The CDR3 is made up of 13 amino acids. The CDR3 nucleotides are TGCAGCGTTAACAGGGCGGGCACCGGGGAGCTGTTTTTT. Translated, it gives CSVNRAGTGELFF.

The chain links TRBV5-8 to TRBJ1-4; no firm D call. V was cut by 0 bases and J by 6 bases, with 15 bases left in between. The CDR3 length is 16 residues. The germline CDR1 and CDR2 sequences are SGHTS and YDEGEE. The CDR3 DNA reads TGTGCCAGCAGCTTGGATAGTCGGGAACGCTATGAAAAACTGTTTTTT. As protein: CASSLDSRERYEKLFF.

This clone has only a few counts. The chain is built from TRBV19 and TRBJ2-1; no clear D gene. CDR1 is LNHDA, CDR2 SQIVND, per germline (reference sequence). The CDR3 is made up of 14 amino acids. The V and J ends lost 6 bases and 9 bases respectively, with 18 bases between them. The CDR3 sequence is CASSPPFFESEQFF. The CDR3 DNA reads as TGTGCCAGTAGCCCCCCATTCTTTGAGAGTGAGCAGTTCTTC.

The sample holds a few counts of this clone. The chain has TRBV27 and TRBJ2-1; 8 positions agree with TRBD2. Germline V CDR1 and CDR2: MNHEY, SMNVEV (reference sequence). The CDR3 covers 20 residues. V was clipped by 6 bases and J by 1 base; unmatched bases: 20. The CDR3 bases are TGTGCCAGCAGAACCCCGGGTAGCGGGACGGTTCCTTGGTCCTACAATGAGCAGTTCTTC. The encoded protein is CASRTPGSGTVPWSYNEQFF.

The V gene is TRBV14, the J gene TRBJ1-1, with TRBD1 as a possible D gene (6 bases). The CDR3 sequence is 13 residues long. V gave up 5 bases and J gave up 5 bases, with 12 bases separating them. CDR1 and CDR2 (germline): SGHDN, FVKESK. The CDR3 DNA reads as TGTGCCAGCAGCGGGGGCGCCGGGACTGAAGCTTTCTTT. It yields the protein CASSGGAGTEAFF. The entire variable domain, with the rest obtained from reference TRBV14 and TRBJ1-1, is as follows: EAGVTQFPSHSVIEKGQTVTLRCDPISGHDNLYWYRRVMGKEIKFLLHFVKESKQDESGMPNNRFLAERTGGTYSTLKVQPAELEDSGVYFCASSGGAGTEAFFGQGTRLTVV.

This chain connects TRBV19 to TRBJ1-3; 10 bases match TRBD1. Germline V gene sequence: CDR1 LNHDA, CDR2 SQIVND (reference sequence). The length of the CDR3 is 16 residues. V trimming: 7 bases; J trimming: 1 base; junction bases outside the gene matches: 7. In nucleotides, the CDR3 is TGTGCCAGTATCCCGACAGGGGGCAAATCTGGAAACACCATATATTTT. As protein: CASIPTGGKSGNTIYF.

The chain has TRBV27 and TRBJ1-1; perhaps TRBD1 as D (6 bases). Germline loops: CDR1 MNHEY, CDR2 SMNVEV (reference sequence). V gave up 4 bases and J gave up 3 bases, with 12 bases separating them. The CDR3 extends over 14 amino acids. This chain's CDR3 is CASSSRGAHTEAFF. DNA of the CDR3: TGTGCCAGCAGTTCACGGGGGGCGCACACTGAAGCTTTCTTT.

The V and J genes are TRBV7-9 and TRBJ1-5; no clear D gene. The CDR3 is 13 amino acids. Germline CDR1 SEHNR, CDR2 FQNEAQ (reference sequence). Trimming shortened V by 5 bases and J by 5 bases, and 10 bases separated the two germline ends. CDR3 protein: CASSPLSYQPQHF. For the CDR3, the DNA is TGTGCCAGCAGCCCACTTTCCTATCAGCCCCAGCATTTT. Combining the CDR3 with reference TRBV7-9 and TRBJ1-5 gives the whole variable domain DTGVSQNPRHKITKRGQNVTFRCDPISEHNRLYWYRQTLGQGPEFLTYFQNEAQLEKSRLLSDRFSAERPKGSFSTLEIQRTEQGDSAMYLCASSPLSYQPQHFGDGTRLSIL.

V is TRBV9 and J is TRBJ1-2; no clear D gene. CDR3 length equals 12 residues. Trimming stripped 4 bases from V and 4 bases from J, with 8 bases between. Per germline, CDR1 SGDLS and CDR2 YYNGEE. CDR3 residues: CASSQQAYGYTF. In DNA form, the CDR3 reads TGTGCCAGCAGCCAGCAGGCCTATGGCTACACCTTC.

This chain uses TRBV5-1 with TRBJ1-5; the D gene is possibly TRBD1 (6 bases). The CDR3 sequence is 15 residues long. The germline CDR1 and CDR2 sequences are SGHRS and YFSETQ. V was cut by 0 bases and J by 3 bases, with 10 bases left in between. In DNA, the CDR3 is TGCGCCAGCAGCTTGGCAGGGGCTGACAATCAGCCCCAGCATTTT. It encodes CASSLAGADNQPQHF. The full variable domain, in which reference TRBV5-1 and TRBJ1-5 provide the parts outside the CDR3, is KAGVTQTPRYLIKTRGQQVTLSCSPISGHRSVSWYQQTPGQGLQFLFEYFSETQRNKGNFPGRFSGRQFSNSRSEMNVSTLELGDSALYLCASSLAGADNQPQHFGDGTRLSIL.

The chain links TRBV4-3 to TRBJ1-5, with D possibly TRBD1 on 6 matching bases. Germline CDR1 reads LGHNA; CDR2 reads YSLEER. V dropped 0 bases and J dropped 5 bases, with 14 bases sitting between them. This CDR3 is 16 amino acids long. The CDR3 nucleotides read TGCGCCAGCAGCCAAGATTGGGCAGGGGTGTATCAGCCCCAGCATTTT. This codes for CASSQDWAGVYQPQHF.

As regards this clone: This specimen includes other DNA sequences encoding the same CDR3. This chain uses TRBV30 with TRBJ2-5, with TRBD2 matching 11 bases. This CDR3 spans 13 amino acids. The V segment lost 3 bases and the J segment 5 bases; nucleotides outside the gene matches: 2. CDR1 and CDR2 from the germline V gene are GTSNPN and SVGIG (reference sequence). The DNA for the CDR3 is TGTGCCTGGAGCGTAGCGGGAGGGGAGACCCAGTACTTC. Its translation: CAWSVAGGETQYF.

This clone has more than one count but fewer than ten. The J gene is TRBJ2-7, the V gene TRBV7-2; D unresolved. CDR1 and CDR2 (germline): SGHTA, FQGNSA. Trimming pared 1 base from V and 0 bases from J, leaving 7 bases between. There are 14 residues in the CDR3. CDR3 sequence (DNA): TGTGCCAGCAGCTTAGTGGGCGACTCCTACGAGCAGTACTTC. Its translation: CASSLVGDSYEQYF.

This chain connects TRBV27 to TRBJ1-2; TRBD1 agrees at 7 bases. The CDR3 extends over 15 amino acids. CDR1 MNHEY and CDR2 SMNVEV come from the germline V gene (reference sequence). J was trimmed by 4 bases and V by 3 bases; bases with no gene match: 8. CDR3 protein: CASSLRTGLIYGYTF. The CDR3 coding sequence is TGTGCCAGCAGTTTGAGGACAGGACTGATCTATGGCTACACCTTC.

The chain has TRBV18 and TRBJ2-5; TRBD1 matches 8 bases. J gave up 5 bases and V 2 bases, and 1 base lay outside the gene matches. This CDR3 is 13 amino acids long. Germline V gives CDR1 KGHSH, CDR2 LQKENI. The CDR3 coding sequence is TGTGCCAGCTCACCAGACAGGGGCGAGACCCAGTACTTC. The encoded protein is CASSPDRGETQYF.

V and J are TRBV14 and TRBJ1-1, with D unclear. Germline CDR1 reads SGHDN; CDR2 reads FVKESK. The V and J ends lost 0 bases and 10 bases respectively, with 15 bases between them. The CDR3 totals 14 residues. The CDR3 DNA reads TGTGCCAGCAGCCAAGATCGGGGATCCCTGGGAGCTTTCTTT. It specifies CASSQDRGSLGAFF.

The chain employs TRBV7-2 and TRBJ2-3, with TRBD2 as a possible D gene (5 bases). This CDR3 has 15 residues. V was shortened by 2 bases and J by 1 base, with 10 bases between the two germline ends. Per germline, CDR1 SGHTA and CDR2 FQGNSA. CDR3 loop: CASSLMGSGTDTQYF. The CDR3 region has the DNA TGTGCCAGCAGCTTAATGGGTAGCGGCACAGATACGCAGTATTTT.

The V gene is TRBV27, the J gene TRBJ1-2; possible D gene TRBD1, 6 bases. The germline V and J ends were trimmed by 5 bases and 3 bases, with 13 bases remaining between them. From germline, CDR1 is MNHEY and CDR2 SMNVEV (reference sequence). The CDR3 is 14 amino acids. The chain's CDR3 is CASSLQGPDYGYTF. CDR3 nucleotide sequence: TGTGCCAGCAGTCTACAGGGTCCGGACTATGGCTACACCTTC.

V gene TRBV12-3 or TRBV12-4 combines with J gene TRBJ1-2, with D possibly TRBD1 on 6 matching bases. CDR3 length: 13 residues. Trimming stripped 4 bases from V and 6 bases from J, with 12 bases between. CDR3 amino acids: CASSSSGVNGYTF. The CDR3 coding sequence is TGTGCCAGCAGTTCCTCAGGGGTTAATGGCTACACCTTC.